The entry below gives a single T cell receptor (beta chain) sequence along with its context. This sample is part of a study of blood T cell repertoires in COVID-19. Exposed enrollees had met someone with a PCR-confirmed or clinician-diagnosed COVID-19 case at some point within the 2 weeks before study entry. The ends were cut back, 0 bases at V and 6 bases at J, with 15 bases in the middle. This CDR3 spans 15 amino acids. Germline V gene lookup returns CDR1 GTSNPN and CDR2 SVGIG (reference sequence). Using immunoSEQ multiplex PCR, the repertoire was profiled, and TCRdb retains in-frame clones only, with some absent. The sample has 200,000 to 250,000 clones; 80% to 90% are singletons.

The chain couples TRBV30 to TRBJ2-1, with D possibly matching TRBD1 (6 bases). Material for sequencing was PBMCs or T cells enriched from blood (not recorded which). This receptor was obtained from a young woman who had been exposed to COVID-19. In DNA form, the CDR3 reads TGTGCCTGGAGTGTAATTGAGCAGGGGCGCAATGAGCAGTTCTTC. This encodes CAWSVIEQGRNEQFF.